This T cell receptor (beta chain) was recorded in a study of T-cell memory formation after mild COVID-19. A note on this clonotype: The antigen remains unidentified.

Study-level points and caveats: Contracting clones from day 15 to 85 had balanced CD4/CD8; later expanders favoured CD4+.

TCRdb re-analysed the 5' RACE reads in MiXCR, keeping a single row per CDR3 protein. The sample shows approximately 440,000 distinct CDR3 sequences, 20% of them seen only once. Per germline, CDR1 SGHVS and CDR2 FNYEAQ. The V and J ends lost 1 base and 0 bases respectively, with 7 bases between them. The CDR3 loop spans 15 amino acids. V usage is TRBV7-6 and J usage is TRBJ1-3; D perhaps matches TRBD1 (5 bases). Sequencing was carried out using PBMCs or a T cell subset sorted from them (not recorded which). This clonotype was obtained from an adult woman who had mild COVID-19 (a few samples of this study predate the infection). Cell type and time point are not known. CDR3 nucleotide sequence: TGTGCCAGCAGCTTAGGGGGGGACTCTGGAAACACCATATATTTT. Protein sequence: CASSLGGDSGNTIYF. Variable domain in full (rest from reference TRBV7-6 and TRBJ1-3): GAGVSQSPRYKVTKRGQDVALRCDPISGHVSLYWYRQALGQGPEFLTYFNYEAQQDKSGLPNDRFSAERPEGSISTLTIQRTEQRDSAMYRCASSLGGDSGNTIYFGEGSWLTVV.